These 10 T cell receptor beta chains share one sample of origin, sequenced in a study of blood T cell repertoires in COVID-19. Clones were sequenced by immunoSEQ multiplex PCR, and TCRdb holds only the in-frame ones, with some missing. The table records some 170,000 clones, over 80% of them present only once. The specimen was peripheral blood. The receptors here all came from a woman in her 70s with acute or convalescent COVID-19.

CDR3 sequence: CASSQDRLPYTF. DNA of the CDR3: TGTGCCAGCAGCCAAGACAGGCTCCCCTACACCTTC. This chain links TRBV4-2 with TRBJ1-2; D gene ambiguous. This CDR3 is built from 12 residues. Germline V gene lookup returns CDR1 LGHNA and CDR2 YNFKEQ. Trimming removed 0 bases from V and 10 bases from J, with 9 bases in between.

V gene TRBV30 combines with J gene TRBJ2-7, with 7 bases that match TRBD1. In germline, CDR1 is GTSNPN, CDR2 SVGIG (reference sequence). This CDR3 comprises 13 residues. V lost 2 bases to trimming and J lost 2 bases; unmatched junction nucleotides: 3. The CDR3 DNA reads TGTGCCTGGAGTCGACAGGGAGCCTACGAGCAGTACTTC. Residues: CAWSRQGAYEQYF.

CDR3 residues: CASSLGGGRVNEQFF. CDR3 nucleotides: TGTGCCAGCAGCTTGGGTGGCGGGAGGGTCAATGAGCAGTTCTTC. This sequence joins TRBV5-6 and TRBJ2-1; 9 nucleotides line up with TRBD2. The length of the CDR3 is 15 residues. V lost 0 bases and J lost 6; bases outside the gene matches: 4. The germline V gene encodes CDR1 SGHDT and CDR2 YYEEEE.

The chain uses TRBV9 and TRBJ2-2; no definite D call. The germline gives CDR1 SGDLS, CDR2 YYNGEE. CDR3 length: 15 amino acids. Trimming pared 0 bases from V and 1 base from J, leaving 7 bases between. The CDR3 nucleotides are TGTGCCAGCAGCGTAGTGACACAGAACACCGGGGAGCTGTTTTTT. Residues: CASSVVTQNTGELFF. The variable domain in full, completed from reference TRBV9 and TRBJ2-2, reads DSGVTQTPKHLITATGQRVTLRCSPRSGDLSVYWYQQSLDQGLQFLIQYYNGEERAKGNILERFSAQQFPDLHSELNLSSLELGDSALYFCASSVVTQNTGELFFGEGSRLTVL.

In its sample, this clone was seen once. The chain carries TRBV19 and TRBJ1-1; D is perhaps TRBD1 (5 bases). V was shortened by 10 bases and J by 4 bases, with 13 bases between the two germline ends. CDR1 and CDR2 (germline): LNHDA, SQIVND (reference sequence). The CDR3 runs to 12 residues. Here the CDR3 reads CATSLTGTEAFF. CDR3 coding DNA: TGTGCCACCAGTCTTACAGGCACTGAAGCTTTCTTT.

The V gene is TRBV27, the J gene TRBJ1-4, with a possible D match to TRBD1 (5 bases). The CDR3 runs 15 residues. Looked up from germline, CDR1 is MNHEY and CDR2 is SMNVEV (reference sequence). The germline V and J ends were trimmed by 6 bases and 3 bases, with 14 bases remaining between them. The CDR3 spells CASSRSRVANEKLFF. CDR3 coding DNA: TGTGCCAGCAGCCGCTCCAGGGTAGCTAATGAAAAACTGTTTTTT.

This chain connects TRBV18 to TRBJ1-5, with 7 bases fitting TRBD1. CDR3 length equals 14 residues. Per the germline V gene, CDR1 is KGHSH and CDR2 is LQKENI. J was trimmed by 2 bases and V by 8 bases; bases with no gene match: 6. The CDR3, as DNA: TGTGCCAGCCTGATCGACAGGGGCAATCAGCCCCAGCATTTT. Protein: CASLIDRGNQPQHF.

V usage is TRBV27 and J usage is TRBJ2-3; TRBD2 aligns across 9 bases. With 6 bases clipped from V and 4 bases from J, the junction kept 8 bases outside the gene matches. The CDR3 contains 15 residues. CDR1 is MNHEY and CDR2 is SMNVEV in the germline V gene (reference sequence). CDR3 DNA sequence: TGTGCCAGCAGACCCGGGACTAGCTTCCCAGATACGCAGTATTTT. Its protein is CASRPGTSFPDTQYF.

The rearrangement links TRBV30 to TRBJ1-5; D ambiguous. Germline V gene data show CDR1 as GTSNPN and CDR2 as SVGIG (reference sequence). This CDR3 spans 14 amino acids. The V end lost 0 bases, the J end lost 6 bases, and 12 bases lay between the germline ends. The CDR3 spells CAWSVSVGGQPQHF. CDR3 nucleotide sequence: TGTGCCTGGAGTGTATCAGTAGGAGGTCAGCCCCAGCATTTT.

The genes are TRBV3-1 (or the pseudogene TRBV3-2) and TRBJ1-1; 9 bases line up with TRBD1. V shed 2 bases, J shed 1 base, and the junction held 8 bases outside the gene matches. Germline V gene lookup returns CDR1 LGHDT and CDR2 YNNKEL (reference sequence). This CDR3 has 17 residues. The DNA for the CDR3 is TGTGCCAGCAGCCAACGCCCGACAGGGGGTTCGAACACTGAAGCTTTCTTT. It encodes CASSQRPTGGSNTEAFF.